This TCR beta chain was retrieved from a study of OX40 agonist ivuxolimab in advanced cancers. In the study overall: Subjects had a mean age of roughly 57 years, with a range of about 23 to 90; more than 75% were male. Eligibility admitted prior anti-PD-1, anti-PD-L1 or anti-CTLA-4 therapy; approximately 40% had some.

The repertoire was sequenced with immunoSEQ multiplex PCR; TCRdb's copy has only in-frame clones and lacks some. The repertoire holds about 75,000 clones, with roughly nine tenths as singletons. The germline CDR1 and CDR2 sequences are MNHEY and SMNVEV (reference sequence). This CDR3 has 13 residues. Trimming took 5 bases from V and 3 from J, leaving 11 bases between them. Sequenced here: CD4+ or CD8+ T cells sorted from blood, sampled in a trial of the OX40 agonist ivuxolimab. The chain uses TRBV27 and TRBJ2-7; D gene ambiguous. This TCR was sampled from an adult with an advanced solid tumor such as melanoma, head and neck, liver or kidney cancer. The CDR3 bases are TGTGCCAGCAGTCCCGACGGAGTCTACGAGCAGTACTTC. Translating gives CASSPDGVYEQYF.